Listed below are T cell receptor beta chains from one sample, sequenced in a study of shared clonotypes between healthy human individuals. Clones were read by immunoSEQ multiplex PCR, and TCRdb kept only the in-frame ones, dropping some. The data show 550,000 to 600,000 clones, roughly 98% seen once. Material: naive CD8+ T cells sorted from blood. The receptor source for this set is a man between 25 and 39 years old in good health. Each CDR3 is given with its conserved first and last residue. Each record gives: V gene, clone size, D gene, J gene, CDR3 DNA, CDR3 protein. The D gene is left open where the match is weak. The size of a clone is reported for some rows only, either as once, few or many, or as a class for expanded clones.

TRBV15	once	NA	TRBJ1-4	TGTGCCACCAGCAGATTTCGGGGGGGTAATGAAAAACTGTTTTTT	CATSRFRGGNEKLFF
TRBV7-7	NA	NA	TRBJ2-1	TGTGCTAGCAGTTCCAGGGAGTCGTCCTACAATGAGCAGTTCTTC	CASSSRESSYNEQFF
TRBV5-1	NA	TRBD2	TRBJ2-1	TGCGCCAGCAGCTGGGCAGCGGGAAGGAATGAGCAGTTCTTC	CASSWAAGRNEQFF
TRBV25-1	NA	TRBD1	TRBJ2-1	TGTGCCAGCAGTGGGTTCGGGACAGATGGATCCTACAATGAGCAGTTCTTC	CASSGFGTDGSYNEQFF
TRBV6-5	NA	NA	TRBJ2-2	TGTGCCAGCAGTTACGGTGGCGGGGAGCTGTTTTTT	CASSYGGGELFF
TRBV9	NA	TRBD1	TRBJ2-5	TGTGCCAGCAGCGCCGGGGACAGCCTAGAGTCGGAGACCCAGTACTTC	CASSAGDSLESETQYF
TRBV27	NA	NA	TRBJ2-3	TGTGCCAGCAGTTTGGGAGTGGGCACAGATACGCAGTATTTT	CASSLGVGTDTQYF
TRBV5-4	once	NA	TRBJ2-7	TGTGCCAGCAGCACCTGGGACAACCAATACGAGCAGTACTTC	CASSTWDNQYEQYF
TRBV29-1	NA	TRBD1	TRBJ2-7	TGCAGCGTTGAAGACCCGGGCCGCAGGGGGTCCTACGAGCAGTACTTC	CSVEDPGRRGSYEQYF
TRBV9	NA	NA	TRBJ1-3	TGTGCCAGCAGCGGCGACCACTCTGGAAACACCATATATTTT	CASSGDHSGNTIYF
TRBV27	NA	NA	TRBJ1-3	TGTGCCAGCAGTTTAGACGGTGGAAACACCATATATTTT	CASSLDGGNTIYF
TRBV5-1	NA	NA	TRBJ1-1	TGCGCCAGCATCCAGGGGACAATGAACACTGAAGCTTTCTTT	CASIQGTMNTEAFF
TRBV29-1	NA	NA	TRBJ1-3	TGCAGCGTTGAAGACCCAGCACCTGGAAACACCATATATTTT	CSVEDPAPGNTIYF
TRBV5-5	once	NA	TRBJ2-1	TGTGCCAGCACCTTGGAAGGTGGGTCCTACAATGAGCAGTTCTTC	CASTLEGGSYNEQFF
TRBV29-1	once	TRBD2	TRBJ2-7	TGCAGCGTGGGACTAGCGGACAACTACGAGCAGTACTTC	CSVGLADNYEQYF
TRBV6-1	NA	NA	TRBJ2-5	TGTGCCAGCAGTGTCGCCGGGATGCCAATGGGTGGAGAGACCCAGTACTTC	CASSVAGMPMGGETQYF
TRBV1	NA	NA	TRBJ2-1	TGCACCATCCCTGTAGCGGGAGGAGAACTTTCGGATGAGCAGTTCTTC	CTIPVAGGELSDEQFF
TRBV2	NA	TRBD1	TRBJ1-2	TGTGCCAGCAGTGGGGAAGGACAGGGGGCCTACCACTATGGCTACACCTTC	CASSGEGQGAYHYGYTF
TRBV9	NA	NA	TRBJ2-7	TGTGCCAGCAGCGGGGCCCATGGCGAGCAGTACTTC	CASSGAHGEQYF
TRBV27	NA	TRBD2	TRBJ2-7	TGTGCCAGCAGTTCCGGGACTAGCGGGATGTACGAGCAGTACTTC	CASSSGTSGMYEQYF
TRBV7-8	NA	NA	TRBJ1-1	TGTGCCAGCACCTCTTGGGGCACAGCAGCTGAAGCTTTCTTT	CASTSWGTAAEAFF
TRBV11-2	NA	NA	TRBJ2-5	TGTGCCAGCACCTCAAGGGGGGTAAGTCAAAAATCCCAAGAGACCCAGTACTTC	CASTSRGVSQKSQETQYF
TRBV7-9	NA	NA	TRBJ2-2	TGTGCCAGCAGCGTCCCCCGGGGATTGCGGAACACCGGGGAGCTGTTTTTT	CASSVPRGLRNTGELFF
TRBV9	NA	NA	TRBJ2-1	TGTGCCAGCAGTCCCCCCGCGGGACACCTTTTCGATGAGCAGTTCTTC	CASSPPAGHLFDEQFF
TRBV4-1	NA	TRBD2	TRBJ2-2	TGCGCCAGCAGCCAGCTTAGCGGGAGCAGCGGGGAGCTGTTTTTT	CASSQLSGSSGELFF
TRBV7-2	NA	NA	TRBJ1-5	TGTGCCAGCGGCAAATCCGCGGTCCAAATCAATCAGCCCCAGCATTTT	CASGKSAVQINQPQHF
TRBV29-1	NA	NA	TRBJ1-1	TGCAGCGTTGAATTCCCCAGGGAGAACACTGAAGCTTTCTTT	CSVEFPRENTEAFF
TRBV7-8	NA	NA	TRBJ1-5	TGTGCCAGCAGCGGCACGGTGGTTAATAGCAATCAGCCCCAGCATTTT	CASSGTVVNSNQPQHF
TRBV6-5	NA	TRBD1	TRBJ1-2	TGTGCCAGCAGTCCCTCCGGGACAGGGCCATATGGCTACACCTTC	CASSPSGTGPYGYTF
TRBV30	NA	TRBD2	TRBJ2-5	TGTGCCTGGAGACCCAGACTAGCGGGAGGGCCTGAGGAGACCCAGTACTTC	CAWRPRLAGGPEETQYF
TRBV6-1	NA	TRBD2	TRBJ2-7	TGTGCCAGCAGTGAATTTTTGGCTAGCGGGAACAACGAGCAGTACTTC	CASSEFLASGNNEQYF
TRBV27	NA	TRBD1	TRBJ1-5	TGTGCCAGCAGTTTAAGGACAGGGAGGGATCAGCCCCAGCATTTT	CASSLRTGRDQPQHF
TRBV12-5	NA	NA	TRBJ2-1	TGTGCTAGTGGAGCAGACACGGGCTACAATGAGCAGTTCTTC	CASGADTGYNEQFF
TRBV5-8	NA	NA	TRBJ2-5	TGTGCCAGCAGGCAACAGGGTCGGGAGACCCAGTACTTC	CASRQQGRETQYF
TRBV5-5	NA	NA	TRBJ2-7	TGTGCCAGCAGCTTGGGTGGTGGGAGCTCCTACGAGCAGTACTTC	CASSLGGGSSYEQYF
TRBV9	NA	NA	TRBJ2-3	TGTGCCAGCAGCGTAGGAAGGGAGGAAAGCACAGATACGCAGTATTTT	CASSVGREESTDTQYF
TRBV15	NA	NA	TRBJ2-5	TGTGCCACCAGCAGAGAAAGGCAAGAGACCCAGTACTTC	CATSRERQETQYF
TRBV23-1	once	NA	TRBJ2-3	TGCGCCAGCAGTGGAGATACGCAGTATTTT	CASSGDTQYF
TRBV5-1	NA	TRBD2	TRBJ2-3	TGCGCCAGCAGCTTGGAGGCTAGCGGGCCTGGGACAGATACGCAGTATTTT	CASSLEASGPGTDTQYF
TRBV6-5	NA	NA	TRBJ1-3	TGTGCCAGCAGTTACACCAGGCCCAGCTCTGGAAACACCATATATTTT	CASSYTRPSSGNTIYF
TRBV30	once	NA	TRBJ2-2	TGTGCCTGGGAGGGGATCACCGGGGAGCTGTTTTTT	CAWEGITGELFF
TRBV10-2	NA	TRBD2	TRBJ2-2	TGCGCCAGCATAGGACTAGCGGGAGATACCGGGGAGCTGTTTTTT	CASIGLAGDTGELFF
TRBV29-1	NA	NA	TRBJ2-7	TGCAGCGTTGGCGGTACCTACGAGCAGTACTTC	CSVGGTYEQYF
TRBV13	NA	TRBD1	TRBJ1-1	TGTGCCAGCAGTTCCCACTCGGACAGGGGGTGGACTGAAGCTTTCTTT	CASSSHSDRGWTEAFF
TRBV25-1	once	TRBD1	TRBJ1-4	TGTGCCAGCAGTGATTACAGGGGGGAGGAAAAACTGTTTTTT	CASSDYRGEEKLFF
TRBV7-9	NA	TRBD2	TRBJ2-1	TGTGCCAGCAGCCCTAGCGGGAGCCACAATGAGCAGTTCTTC	CASSPSGSHNEQFF
TRBV6-5	NA	NA	TRBJ2-1	TGTGCCAGCAGTCTTGACTCAAGCTCCTACAATGAGCAGTTCTTC	CASSLDSSSYNEQFF
TRBV4-1	NA	NA	TRBJ2-7	TGCGCCAGCAGCCCAACCGGGGGGCGGGCCTACGAGCAGTACTTC	CASSPTGGRAYEQYF
TRBV27	once	NA	TRBJ2-7	TGTGCCAGCAGTTTGGGGGCCGACGAGCAGTACTTC	CASSLGADEQYF
TRBV27	NA	NA	TRBJ2-1	TGTGCCAGCAGTTTCGGGCAGCCACACCAAGTCTCCTACAATGAGCAGTTCTTC	CASSFGQPHQVSYNEQFF
TRBV30	NA	NA	TRBJ2-7	TGTGCCTGGAGTGAGACGAGCTACGAGCAGTACTTC	CAWSETSYEQYF